The clone carrying this T cell receptor beta chain turned up a few times. Its target is not known. This sample is drawn from a study of blood T cells in healthy people across ages. General observations from the study: For the donors, CMV status was unknown and possibly confounded expanded clonotype changes. Estimates of total diversity, which came from one million sequenced T cells, were considered to be underestimates.

This CDR3 region has 15 residues. Germline V gives CDR1 SGHDN, CDR2 FVKESK. The V end lost 4 bases, the J end lost 0 bases, and 12 bases lay between the germline ends. The study recruited healthy Caucasian donors from Russia who were aged about 6 to 90. Together with a sample-barcoded 5' primer, a J-beta primer mix was included in a second PCR lasting about 7 to 11 cycles. Paired-end reads containing CDR3 totaled no fewer than 2.5 million for each sample. In TCRdb, the 5' RACE reads were re-called with MiXCR into one record per CDR3 protein. The data contain about 770,000 distinct CDR3 sequences, under 45% of them singletons.

The specimen was blood. The rearrangement joins TRBV14 to TRBJ1-2; possibly TRBD1 for D (5 bases). The TCR sequence derives from a man aged 55 to 69 in good health. This CDR3 is CASSREGTANYGYTF. As DNA, the CDR3 is TGTGCCAGCAGCCGAGAGGGGACCGCTAACTATGGCTACACCTTC.